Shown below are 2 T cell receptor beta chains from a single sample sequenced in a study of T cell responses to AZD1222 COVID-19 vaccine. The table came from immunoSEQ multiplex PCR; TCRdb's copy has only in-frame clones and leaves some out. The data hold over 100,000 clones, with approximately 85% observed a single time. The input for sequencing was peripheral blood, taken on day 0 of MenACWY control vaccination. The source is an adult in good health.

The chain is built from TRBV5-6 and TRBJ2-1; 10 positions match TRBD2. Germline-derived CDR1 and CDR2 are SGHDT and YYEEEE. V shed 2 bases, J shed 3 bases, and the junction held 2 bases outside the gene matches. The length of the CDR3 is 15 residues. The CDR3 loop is CASSFLAGDYNEQFF. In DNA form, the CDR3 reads TGTGCCAGCAGCTTCCTAGCGGGGGACTACAATGAGCAGTTCTTC.

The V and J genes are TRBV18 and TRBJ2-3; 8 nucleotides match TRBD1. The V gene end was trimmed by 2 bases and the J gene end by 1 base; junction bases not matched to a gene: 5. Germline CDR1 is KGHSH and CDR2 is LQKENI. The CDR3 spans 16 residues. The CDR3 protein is CASSPMSGGRTDTQYF. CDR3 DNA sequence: TGTGCCAGCTCACCAATGTCAGGGGGCCGCACAGATACGCAGTATTTT.